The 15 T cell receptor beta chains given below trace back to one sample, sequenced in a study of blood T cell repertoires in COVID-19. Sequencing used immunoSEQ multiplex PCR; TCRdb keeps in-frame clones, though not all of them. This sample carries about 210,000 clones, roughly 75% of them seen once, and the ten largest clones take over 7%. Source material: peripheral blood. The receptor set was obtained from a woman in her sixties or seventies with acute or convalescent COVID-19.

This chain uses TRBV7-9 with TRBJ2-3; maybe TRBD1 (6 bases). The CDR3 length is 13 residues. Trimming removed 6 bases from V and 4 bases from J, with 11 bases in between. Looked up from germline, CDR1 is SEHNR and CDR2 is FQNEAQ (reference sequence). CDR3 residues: CASRYRVPDTQYF. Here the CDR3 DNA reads TGTGCCAGCAGATACAGGGTACCAGATACGCAGTATTTT.

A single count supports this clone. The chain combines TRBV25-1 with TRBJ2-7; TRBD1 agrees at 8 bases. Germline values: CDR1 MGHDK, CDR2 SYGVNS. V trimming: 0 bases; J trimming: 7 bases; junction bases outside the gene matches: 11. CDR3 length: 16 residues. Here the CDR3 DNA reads TGTGCCAGCAGTGAATACCCGACAGGGGATGGATGTGAGCAGTACGTC. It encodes CASSEYPTGDGCEQYV.

As DNA, the CDR3 is TGTGCCAGTAGTTCCTCCGGGACTGGGAAACCCTACAATGAGCAGTTCTTC. Encoded protein: CASSSSGTGKPYNEQFF. The chain is built from TRBV19 and TRBJ2-1; a weak D match, TRBD2 (6 bases). CDR1 and CDR2 from the germline V gene are LNHDA and SQIVND (reference sequence). The CDR3 covers 17 residues. V lost 5 bases and J 2 bases, leaving 19 bases between the germline ends.

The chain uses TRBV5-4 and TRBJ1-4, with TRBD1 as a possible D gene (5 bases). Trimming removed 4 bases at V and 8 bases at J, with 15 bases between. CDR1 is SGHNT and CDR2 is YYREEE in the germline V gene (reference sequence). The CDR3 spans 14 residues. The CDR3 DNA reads TGTGCCAGCAGCCAAGATTCAAACAGGGAAAAACTGTTTTTT. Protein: CASSQDSNREKLFF.

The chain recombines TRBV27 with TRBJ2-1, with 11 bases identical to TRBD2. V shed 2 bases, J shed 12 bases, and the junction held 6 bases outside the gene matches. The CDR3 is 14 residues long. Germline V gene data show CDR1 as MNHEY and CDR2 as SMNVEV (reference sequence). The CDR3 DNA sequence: TGTGCCAGCAGTTTAACTAGCGGGGGCGGGGGGCAGTTCTTC. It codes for CASSLTSGGGGQFF.

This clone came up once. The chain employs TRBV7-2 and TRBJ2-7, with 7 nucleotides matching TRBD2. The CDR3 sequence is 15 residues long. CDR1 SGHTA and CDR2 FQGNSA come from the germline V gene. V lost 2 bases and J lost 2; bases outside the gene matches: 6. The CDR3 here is CASSLMLGGTYEQYF. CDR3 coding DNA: TGTGCCAGCAGCTTAATGCTCGGGGGGACCTACGAGCAGTACTTC.

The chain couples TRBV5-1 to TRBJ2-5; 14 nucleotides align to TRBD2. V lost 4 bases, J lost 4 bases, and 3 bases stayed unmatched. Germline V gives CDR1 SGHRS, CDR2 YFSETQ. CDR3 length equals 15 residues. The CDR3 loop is CASSAGTSGGETQYF. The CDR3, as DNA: TGCGCCAGCAGCGCCGGGACTAGCGGGGGAGAGACCCAGTACTTC.

In DNA form, the CDR3 reads TGCGCCAGCAGCTTGGTCCCTAGCGGGGGGGCAGGAGAGACCCAGTACTTC. It is translated as CASSLVPSGGAGETQYF. The chain recombines TRBV5-1 with TRBJ2-5, with 12 nucleotides matching TRBD2. With 0 bases clipped from V and 4 bases from J, the junction kept 7 bases outside the gene matches. Germline V gene sequence: CDR1 SGHRS, CDR2 YFSETQ. The CDR3 consists of 17 residues.

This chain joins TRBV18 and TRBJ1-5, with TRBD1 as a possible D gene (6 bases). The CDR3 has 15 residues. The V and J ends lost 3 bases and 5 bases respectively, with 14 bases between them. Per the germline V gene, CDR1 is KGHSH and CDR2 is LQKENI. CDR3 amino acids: CASSPATGGDQPQHF. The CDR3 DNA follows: TGTGCCAGCTCACCGGCGACAGGTGGAGATCAGCCCCAGCATTTT.

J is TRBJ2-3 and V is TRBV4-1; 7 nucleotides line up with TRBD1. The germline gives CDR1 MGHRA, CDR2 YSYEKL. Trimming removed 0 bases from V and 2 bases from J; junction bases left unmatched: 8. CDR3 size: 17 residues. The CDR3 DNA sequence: TGCGCCAGCAGCCAAGATCCCCCGGGACAGCTCACAGATACGCAGTATTTT. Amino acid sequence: CASSQDPPGQLTDTQYF.

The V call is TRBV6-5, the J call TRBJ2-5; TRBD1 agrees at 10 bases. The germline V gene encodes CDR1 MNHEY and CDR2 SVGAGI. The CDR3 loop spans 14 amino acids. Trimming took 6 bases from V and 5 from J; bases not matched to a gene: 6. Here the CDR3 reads CASRRTGGIETQYF. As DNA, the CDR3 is TGTGCCAGCAGGCGGACAGGGGGGATCGAGACCCAGTACTTC.

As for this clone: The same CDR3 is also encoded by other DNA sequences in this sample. The CDR3 nucleotides read TGTGCCAGCAGGAGGGGGGGGAGCACAGATACGCAGTATTTT. Encoded protein: CASRRGGSTDTQYF. The rearrangement joins TRBV7-2 to TRBJ2-3; D perhaps matches TRBD2 (7 bases). This CDR3 contains 14 residues. V was trimmed by 6 bases and J by 0 bases, leaving 10 bases between them. The germline V gene has CDR1 SGHTA and CDR2 FQGNSA. The full variable domain, its missing parts supplied by reference TRBV7-2 and TRBJ2-3, is GAGVSQSPSNKVTEKGKDVELRCDPISGHTALYWYRQSLGQGLEFLIYFQGNSAPDKSGLPSDRFSAERTGGSVSTLTIQRTQQEDSAVYLCASRRGGSTDTQYFGPGTRLTVL.

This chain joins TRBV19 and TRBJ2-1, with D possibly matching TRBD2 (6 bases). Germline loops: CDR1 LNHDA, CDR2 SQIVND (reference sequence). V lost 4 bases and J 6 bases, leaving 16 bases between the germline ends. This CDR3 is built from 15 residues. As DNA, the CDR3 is TGTGCCAGTAGTAAGAGCCATAGCGGAAGCAATGAGCAGTTCTTC. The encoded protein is CASSKSHSGSNEQFF.

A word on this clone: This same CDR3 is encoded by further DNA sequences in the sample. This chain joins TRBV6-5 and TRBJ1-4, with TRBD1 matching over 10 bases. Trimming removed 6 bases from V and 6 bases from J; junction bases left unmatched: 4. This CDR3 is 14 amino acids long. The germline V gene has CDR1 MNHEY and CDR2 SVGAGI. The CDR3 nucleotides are TGTGCCAGCAGGAAGACAGGGGGCGATGAAAAACTGTTTTTT. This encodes CASRKTGGDEKLFF.

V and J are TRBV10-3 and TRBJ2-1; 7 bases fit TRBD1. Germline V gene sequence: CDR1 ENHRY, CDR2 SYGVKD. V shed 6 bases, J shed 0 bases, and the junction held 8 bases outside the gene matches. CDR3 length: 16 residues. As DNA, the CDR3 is TGTGCCATCAGAGGTAGGGGGCGCCGCTCCTACAATGAGCAGTTCTTC. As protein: CAIRGRGRRSYNEQFF.